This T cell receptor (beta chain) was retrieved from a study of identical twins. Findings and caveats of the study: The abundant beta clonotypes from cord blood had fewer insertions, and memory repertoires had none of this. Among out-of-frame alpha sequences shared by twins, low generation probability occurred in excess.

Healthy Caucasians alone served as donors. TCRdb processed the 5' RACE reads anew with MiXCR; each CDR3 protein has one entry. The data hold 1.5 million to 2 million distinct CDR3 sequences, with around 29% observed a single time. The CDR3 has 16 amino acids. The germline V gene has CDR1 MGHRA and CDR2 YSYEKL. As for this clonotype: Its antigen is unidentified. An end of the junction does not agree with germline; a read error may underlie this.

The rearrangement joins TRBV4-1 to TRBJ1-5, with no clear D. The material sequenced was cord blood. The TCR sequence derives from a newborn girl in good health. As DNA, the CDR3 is TGCGCCAACAGCCAAGTTCTCGTGAATAGCAATCAGCCCCAGCATTTT. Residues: CANSQVLVNSNQPQHF.